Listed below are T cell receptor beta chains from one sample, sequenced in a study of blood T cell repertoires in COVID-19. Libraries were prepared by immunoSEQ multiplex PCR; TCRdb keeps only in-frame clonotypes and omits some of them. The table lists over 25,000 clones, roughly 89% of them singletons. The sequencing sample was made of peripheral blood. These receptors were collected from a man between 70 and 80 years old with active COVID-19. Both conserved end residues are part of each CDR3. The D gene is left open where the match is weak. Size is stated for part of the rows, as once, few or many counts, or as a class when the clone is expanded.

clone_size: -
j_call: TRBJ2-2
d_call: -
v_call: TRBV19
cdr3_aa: CASSSRGGSSGELFF
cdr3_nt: TGTGCCAGTAGTTCTCGAGGAGGGTCGTCCGGGGAGCTGTTTTTT

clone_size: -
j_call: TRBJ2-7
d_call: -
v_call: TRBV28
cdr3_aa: CASSLKLPDEQYF
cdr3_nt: TGTGCCAGCAGTTTAAAGCTTCCCGACGAGCAGTACTTC

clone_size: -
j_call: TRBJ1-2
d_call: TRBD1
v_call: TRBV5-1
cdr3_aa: CASSWTGKGYTF
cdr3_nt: TGCGCCAGCAGCTGGACAGGGAAGGGCTACACCTTC

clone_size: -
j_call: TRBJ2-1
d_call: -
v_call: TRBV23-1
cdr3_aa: CASSQSGVGGTDEQFF
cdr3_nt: TGCGCCAGCAGTCAATCAGGGGTAGGAGGGACGGATGAGCAGTTCTTC

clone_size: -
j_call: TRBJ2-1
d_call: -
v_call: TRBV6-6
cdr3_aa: CASSSPTPSEQFF
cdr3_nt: TGTGCCAGCAGTTCTCCGACTCCCTCCGAGCAGTTCTTC

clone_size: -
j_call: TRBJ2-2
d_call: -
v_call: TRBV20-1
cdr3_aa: CSASLTGDGIGELFF
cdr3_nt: TGCAGTGCTAGTTTAACGGGAGATGGAATCGGGGAGCTGTTTTTT

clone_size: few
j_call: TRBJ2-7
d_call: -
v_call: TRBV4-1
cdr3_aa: CASSPEGLREQYF
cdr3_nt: TGCGCCAGCAGCCCGGAGGGGCTGAGGGAGCAGTACTTC

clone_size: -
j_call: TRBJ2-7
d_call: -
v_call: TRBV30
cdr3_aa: CAWSVNSLPPYEQYF
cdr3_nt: TGTGCCTGGAGTGTTAACAGCCTGCCCCCTTACGAGCAGTACTTC

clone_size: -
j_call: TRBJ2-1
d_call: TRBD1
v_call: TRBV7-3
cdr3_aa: CASSFSTGKDNEQFF
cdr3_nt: TGTGCCAGCAGCTTTTCGACAGGGAAGGACAATGAGCAGTTCTTC

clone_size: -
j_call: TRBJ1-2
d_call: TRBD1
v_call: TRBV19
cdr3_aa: CASSPLGETGRYGYTF
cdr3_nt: TGTGCCAGTAGTCCCCTCGGAGAGACAGGGCGCTATGGCTACACCTTC

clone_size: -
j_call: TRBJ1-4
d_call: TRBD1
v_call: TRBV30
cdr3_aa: CAWTRGKGEKLFF
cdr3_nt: TGTGCCTGGACCAGGGGGAAAGGGGAAAAACTGTTTTTT

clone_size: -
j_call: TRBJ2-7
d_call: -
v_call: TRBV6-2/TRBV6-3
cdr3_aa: CASSLQRTYEQYF
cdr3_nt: TGTGCCAGCAGCCTCCAGAGGACCTACGAGCAGTACTTC

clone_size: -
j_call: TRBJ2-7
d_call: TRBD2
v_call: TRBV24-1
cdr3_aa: CATSDPRTSGSPDEQYF
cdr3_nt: TGTGCCACCAGTGACCCCCGGACTAGCGGGAGTCCGGACGAGCAGTACTTC

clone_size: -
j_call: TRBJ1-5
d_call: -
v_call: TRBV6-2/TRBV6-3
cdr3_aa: CASSYNTGNQPQHF
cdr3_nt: TGTGCCTCCAGTTACAACACAGGCAATCAGCCCCAGCATTTT

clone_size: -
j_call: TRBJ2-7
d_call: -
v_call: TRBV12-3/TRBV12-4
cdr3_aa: CASANTYEQYF
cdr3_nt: TGTGCCAGCGCTAATACCTACGAGCAGTACTTC

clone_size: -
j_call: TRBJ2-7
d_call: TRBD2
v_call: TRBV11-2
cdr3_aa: CASSSELVGTGRANEQYF
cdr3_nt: TGTGCCAGCAGCTCCGAACTAGTTGGGACCGGGAGGGCCAACGAGCAGTACTTC

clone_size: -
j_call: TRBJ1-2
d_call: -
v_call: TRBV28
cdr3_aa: CASWGRNYGYTF
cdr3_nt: TGTGCCAGCTGGGGGCGGAACTATGGCTACACCTTC

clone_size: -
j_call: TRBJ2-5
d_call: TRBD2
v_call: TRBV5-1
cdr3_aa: CASSPPYSGRSGETQYF
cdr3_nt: TGCGCCAGCAGCCCACCGTATAGCGGGAGAAGCGGCGAGACCCAGTACTTC

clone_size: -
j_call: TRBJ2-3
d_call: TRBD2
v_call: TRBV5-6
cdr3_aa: CASSLRSSGRSTDTQYF
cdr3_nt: TGTGCCAGCAGCTTGCGTTCTAGCGGGAGGAGCACAGATACGCAGTATTTT

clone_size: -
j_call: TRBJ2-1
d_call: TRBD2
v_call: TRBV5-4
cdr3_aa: CASSFSTSGSLYNEQFF
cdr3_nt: TGTGCCAGCAGCTTCTCTACTAGCGGGAGTCTCTACAATGAGCAGTTCTTC

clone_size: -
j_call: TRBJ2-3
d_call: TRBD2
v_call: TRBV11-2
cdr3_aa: CASSLAGGPDTQYF
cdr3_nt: TGTGCCAGCAGCTTAGCGGGAGGCCCAGATACGCAGTATTTT

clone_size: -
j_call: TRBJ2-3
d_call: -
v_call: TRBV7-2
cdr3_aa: CASSSDRYTDTQYF
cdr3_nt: TGTGCCAGCAGCTCGGACAGATACACAGATACGCAGTATTTT

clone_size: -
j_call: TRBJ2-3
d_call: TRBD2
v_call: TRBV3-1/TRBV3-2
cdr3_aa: CASSQGGGGSSDTQYF
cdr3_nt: TGTGCCAGCAGCCAAGGGGGTGGCGGGAGCTCAGATACGCAGTATTTT

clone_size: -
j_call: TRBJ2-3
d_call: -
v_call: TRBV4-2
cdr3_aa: CASSQDGTSTDTQYF
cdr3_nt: TGTGCCAGCAGCCAAGACGGGACTAGCACAGATACGCAGTATTTT

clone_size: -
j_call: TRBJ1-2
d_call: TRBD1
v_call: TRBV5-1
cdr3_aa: CASSLAQGATANYGYTF
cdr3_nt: TGCGCCAGCAGCTTGGCTCAGGGGGCGACAGCTAACTATGGCTACACCTTC

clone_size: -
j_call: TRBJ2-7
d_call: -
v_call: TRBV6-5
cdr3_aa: CASSPTVTYEQYF
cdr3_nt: TGTGCCAGCAGTCCCACGGTGACCTACGAGCAGTACTTC

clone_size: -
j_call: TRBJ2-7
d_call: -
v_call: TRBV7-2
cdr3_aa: CASSWDSKGTYEQYF
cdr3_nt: TGTGCCAGCAGCTGGGATTCTAAGGGGACCTACGAGCAGTACTTC

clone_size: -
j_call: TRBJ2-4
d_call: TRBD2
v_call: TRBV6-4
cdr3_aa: CASSENSGVNIQYF
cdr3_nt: TGTGCCAGCAGTGAGAATAGCGGGGTTAACATTCAGTACTTC

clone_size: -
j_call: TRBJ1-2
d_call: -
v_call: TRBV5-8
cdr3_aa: CASSLAQGGYGYTF
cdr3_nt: TGTGCCAGCAGCTTGGCTCAGGGAGGCTATGGCTACACCTTC

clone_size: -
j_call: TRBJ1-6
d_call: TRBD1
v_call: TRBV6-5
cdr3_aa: CASVTGINSPLHF
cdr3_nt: TGTGCCAGCGTGACAGGGATTAATTCACCCCTCCACTTT

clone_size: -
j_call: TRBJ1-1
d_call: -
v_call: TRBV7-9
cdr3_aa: CASSLENGRAFF
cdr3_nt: TGTGCCAGCAGCTTAGAAAACGGGAGAGCTTTCTTT

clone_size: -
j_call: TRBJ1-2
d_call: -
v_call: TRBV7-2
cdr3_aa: CASSLDGNYGYTF
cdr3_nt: TGTGCCAGCAGCTTAGACGGGAACTATGGCTACACCTTC

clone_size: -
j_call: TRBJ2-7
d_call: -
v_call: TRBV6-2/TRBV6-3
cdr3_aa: CASSYWTVSGEQYF
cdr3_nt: TGTGCCAGCAGTTACTGGACAGTGAGCGGCGAGCAGTACTTC

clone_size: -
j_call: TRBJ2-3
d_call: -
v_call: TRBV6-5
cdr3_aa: CASKPPRTTAQYF
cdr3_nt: TGTGCCAGCAAACCGCCCAGGACTACGGCGCAGTATTTT

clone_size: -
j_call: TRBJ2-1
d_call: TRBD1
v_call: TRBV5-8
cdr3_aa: CASSRQGTFNEQFF
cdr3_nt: TGTGCCAGCAGCAGACAGGGTACATTCAATGAGCAGTTCTTC

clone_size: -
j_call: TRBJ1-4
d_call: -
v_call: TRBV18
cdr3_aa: CAGRGDLATNEKLFF
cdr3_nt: TGTGCCGGTCGAGGCGACCTTGCAACTAATGAAAAACTGTTTTTT

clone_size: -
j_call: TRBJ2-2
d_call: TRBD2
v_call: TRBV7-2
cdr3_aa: CASSYTSGANTGELFF
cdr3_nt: TGTGCCAGCAGCTACACTAGCGGTGCGAACACCGGGGAGCTGTTTTTT

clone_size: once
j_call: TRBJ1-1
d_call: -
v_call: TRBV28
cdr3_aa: CASSGGGSRVSEAFF
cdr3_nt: TGTGCCAGCAGTGGGGGGGGCAGTCGGGTCTCTGAAGCTTTCTTT